Following are 19 T cell receptor beta chains from one sample sequenced in a study of CXCR3-negative and CXCR3-positive naive CD8 T cells. General study points: Compared with CXCR3-negative naive cells, CXCR3-positive naive cells showed more hydrophobic TRB CDR3s.

Antigen specificity for these receptors is unknown. The method, 5' RACE with UMI labels, was used to prepare the TRB cDNA libraries. TCRdb reprocessed the 5' RACE reads; each CDR3 protein has one entry and no DNA is given. With under 150,000 distinct CDR3 sequences in the sample, the ten largest clones hold roughly 0.27%. Sequencing was performed on naive CXCR3+ CD8+ T cells from blood. Specified subset: CD45RO-CCR7+CD27+CD95- naive CD8+ T cells expressing CXCR3 (TNR3+). The receptors originated from a human donor in good health. Some clones in this sample may be carry-over from other donors' samples.

This rearrangement joins TRBV29-1 to TRBJ2-1; TCRdb's D call, TRBD2, is unchecked because there is no DNA. CDR3 length: 14 residues. Looked up from germline, CDR1 is SQVTM and CDR2 is ANQGSEA. CDR3 residues: CSVVSGGAGNEQFF.

The chain links TRBV29-1 to TRBJ1-1; TCRdb reports TRBD1, a call that lacks DNA to check it against. The CDR3 extends over 12 amino acids. Per the germline V gene, CDR1 is SQVTM and CDR2 is ANQGSEA. This chain's CDR3 is CSAGTEAPEAFF.

This rearrangement joins TRBV5-1 to TRBJ2-7. The CDR3 runs 12 residues. Per the germline V gene, CDR1 is SGHRS and CDR2 is YFSETQ. The CDR3 sequence is CASSPNSYEQYF.

The chain uses TRBV19 and TRBJ2-7; TCRdb designates TRBD1, a call that cannot be tested without DNA. The CDR3 is made up of 13 amino acids. The germline V gene encodes CDR1 LNHDA and CDR2 SQIVND (reference sequence). The CDR3 sequence: CASSIAQGFEQYF.

The gene calls are TRBV14 and TRBJ1-2. CDR1 and CDR2 (germline): SGHDN, FVKESK. This CDR3 has 19 residues. CDR3 in amino acids: CASSQLGQIHIDSNYGYTF.

This chain uses TRBV4-1 with TRBJ2-1; TCRdb designates TRBD1, a call that cannot be tested without DNA. The CDR3 runs 22 residues. The germline V gene encodes CDR1 MGHRA and CDR2 YSYEKL. CDR3 sequence: CASSQEDASRTAPTSYDNEQFF.

The rearrangement uses TRBV29-1 and TRBJ2-7. The V gene's germline CDR1 is SQVTM and CDR2 ANQGSEA. The CDR3 consists of 12 residues. The CDR3 region is CSVELGSYEQYF.

The V and J genes are TRBV21-1 and TRBJ1-1; without DNA, the TCRdb call of TRBD1 cannot be checked. TRBV21-1 is recorded as a pseudogene. CDR3 size: 16 residues. The CDR3 region is CASRRRWGSLNTEAFF.

The chain joins TRBV29-1 to TRBJ2-1; TCRdb's assignment of TRBD1 cannot be checked, as there is no DNA. The V gene's germline CDR1 is SQVTM and CDR2 ANQGSEA. The CDR3 length is 13 residues. CDR3: CSVLGTGVYEQFF.

This chain links TRBV19 with TRBJ2-7; TCRdb's D call, TRBD2, is unchecked because there is no DNA. The germline gives CDR1 LNHDA, CDR2 SQIVND (reference sequence). This CDR3 has 13 amino acids. This chain's CDR3 is CASSRTSGGEQYF. The variable domain in full, with the rest retrieved from reference TRBV19 and TRBJ2-7, is DGGITQSPKYLFRKEGQNVTLSCEQNLNHDAMYWYRQDPGQGLRLIYYSQIVNDFQKGDIAEGYSVSREKKESFPLTVTSAQKNPTAFYLCASSRTSGGEQYFGPGTRLTVT.

The gene calls are TRBV5-1 and TRBJ2-5; the TRBD1 assignment by TCRdb is unverifiable without DNA. Germline V gene data show CDR1 as SGHRS and CDR2 as YFSETQ. CDR3 length equals 18 residues. CDR3 protein: CASSFILHGTGSQETQYF.

The V and J genes are TRBV5-6 and TRBJ2-1; as DNA is missing, the TRBD2 call by TCRdb cannot be tested. Germline CDR1 SGHDT, CDR2 YYEEEE. This CDR3 has 16 amino acids. CDR3 protein: CASSPPGPLSYNEQFF.

The chain combines TRBV7-9 with TRBJ2-5; TCRdb calls TRBD1, which cannot be checked without DNA. Per the germline V gene, CDR1 is SEHNR and CDR2 is FQNEAQ (reference sequence). This CDR3 has 17 amino acids. The CDR3: CASSHRRQGPTQETQYF.

The chain couples TRBV28 to TRBJ2-5; TCRdb designates TRBD1, a call that cannot be tested without DNA. Per the germline V gene, CDR1 is MDHEN and CDR2 is SYDVKM. The CDR3 length is 14 residues. The CDR3 sequence is CASSPWDSQETQYF.

This chain connects TRBV29-1 to TRBJ2-1; TCRdb's D call, TRBD1, is unchecked because there is no DNA. CDR1 is SQVTM and CDR2 is ANQGSEA in the germline V gene. The CDR3 is 14 amino acids. Here the CDR3 reads CSVGLAGAGDEQFF.

The rearrangement uses TRBV29-1 and TRBJ2-5; the TRBD1 assignment by TCRdb is unverifiable without DNA. Germline values: CDR1 SQVTM, CDR2 ANQGSEA. This CDR3 has 14 amino acids. The CDR3 sequence: CSVVVQGRGETQYF. The whole variable domain, remainder taken from reference TRBV29-1 and TRBJ2-5, is SAVISQKPSRDICQRGTSLTIQCQVDSQVTMMFWYRQQPGQSLTLIATANQGSEATYESGFVIDKFPISRPNLTFSTLTVSNMSPEDSSIYLCSVVVQGRGETQYFGPGTRLLVL.

The chain uses TRBV4-1 and TRBJ2-5; checking the TCRdb D call of TRBD2 is not possible without DNA. This CDR3 has 16 residues. The germline V gene has CDR1 MGHRA and CDR2 YSYEKL. CDR3 sequence reads: CASSFLAGGPQETQYF.

The V gene is TRBV4-2, the J gene TRBJ1-2; no DNA is available, so the TRBD1 call from TCRdb remains unchecked. CDR3 length: 15 residues. The germline V gene has CDR1 LGHNA and CDR2 YNFKEQ. The CDR3 spells CASSQDAGQNYGYTF.

V and J are TRBV7-9 and TRBJ2-3; without DNA, the TCRdb call of TRBD1 cannot be checked. Germline lookup yields CDR1 SEHNR and CDR2 FQNEAQ (reference sequence). The CDR3 spans 17 residues. The CDR3 reads CASSYSGIGATMDTQYF.